In this sample, the clone carrying this T cell receptor (beta chain) turned up a few times. In the same sample, other DNA sequences code for this CDR3. The data are from a study of shared clonotypes between healthy human individuals. CDR3 length: 14 residues. The V gene end was trimmed by 3 bases and the J gene end by 2 bases; junction bases not matched to a gene: 0. CDR1 and CDR2 from the germline V gene are LNHDA and SQIVND (reference sequence). Naive CD8 cells comprised CD45RO-negative, CCR7-positively selected cells, excluding terminally differentiated effector memory CD45RA+ cells. Only in-frame clones appear in the TCRdb table, and some are missing; sequencing was by immunoSEQ multiplex PCR. The sample lists more than 2 million clones; 93% were seen once.

The material sequenced was naive CD8+ T cells from PBMCs. This TCR was sampled from a man aged 18 to 30 in good health. Some clones in this sample may be carry-over from other donors' samples. The chain joins TRBV19 to TRBJ2-7; the match to TRBD1 covers 11 bases. The CDR3 sequence is CASSMGQGAYEQYF. The CDR3 DNA reads as TGTGCCAGTAGTATGGGACAGGGGGCCTACGAGCAGTACTTC.